These 4 T cell receptor beta chains came from one sample sequenced in a study of shared clonotypes between healthy human individuals. CD45RO-negative CD8 cells positively selected for CCR7 made up the naive population, which excluded terminally differentiated effector memory CD45RA+ cells. Repertoires were generated with immunoSEQ multiplex PCR, while TCRdb's copy carries only in-frame clones and drops some. This sample has more than 2 million clones, with 93% found just once. Material for sequencing was naive CD8+ T cells from PBMCs. These receptors all come from a man younger than 35 in good health. Some clones in this sample may be carry-over from other donors' samples.

This chain links TRBV28 with TRBJ2-5, with D possibly TRBD1 on 6 matching bases. V lost 5 bases to trimming and J lost 2 bases, with 12 bases between them. Germline CDR1 reads MDHEN; CDR2 reads SYDVKM. This CDR3 spans 14 amino acids. The CDR3 region has the DNA TGTGCCAGCAGTAATTACAGGGAGCAAGAGACCCAGTACTTC. The encoded protein is CASSNYREQETQYF.

The chain couples TRBV5-6 to TRBJ2-1, with 10 bases fitting TRBD2. This CDR3 has 15 residues. CDR1 is SGHDT, CDR2 YYEEEE, per germline. Germline trimming cut 3 bases from V and 4 bases from J; bases unmatched to any gene: 4. The CDR3 is CASSSGLAEYNEQFF. The CDR3 DNA is TGTGCCAGCAGCTCAGGACTAGCGGAGTACAATGAGCAGTTCTTC.

The chain joins TRBV28 to TRBJ1-1; D gene ambiguous. CDR3 length: 16 residues. Trimming took off 4 bases at V and 4 bases at J, with 19 bases between the two ends. Germline V lookup: CDR1 MDHEN, CDR2 SYDVKM. The CDR3 loop reads CASSSGLGFRGTEAFF. The CDR3 DNA reads TGTGCCAGCAGTTCAGGTCTGGGGTTTCGGGGCACTGAAGCTTTCTTT.

This CDR3 is CASSGGLAGETDTQYF. CDR3 nucleotide sequence: TGTGCCAGCAGCGGGGGGTTAGCGGGAGAAACAGATACGCAGTATTTT. The chain uses TRBV7-9 and TRBJ2-3; 9 bases are a match to TRBD2. The CDR3 totals 16 residues. J was trimmed by 3 bases and V by 5 bases; bases with no gene match: 9. In germline, CDR1 is SEHNR, CDR2 FQNEAQ (reference sequence).